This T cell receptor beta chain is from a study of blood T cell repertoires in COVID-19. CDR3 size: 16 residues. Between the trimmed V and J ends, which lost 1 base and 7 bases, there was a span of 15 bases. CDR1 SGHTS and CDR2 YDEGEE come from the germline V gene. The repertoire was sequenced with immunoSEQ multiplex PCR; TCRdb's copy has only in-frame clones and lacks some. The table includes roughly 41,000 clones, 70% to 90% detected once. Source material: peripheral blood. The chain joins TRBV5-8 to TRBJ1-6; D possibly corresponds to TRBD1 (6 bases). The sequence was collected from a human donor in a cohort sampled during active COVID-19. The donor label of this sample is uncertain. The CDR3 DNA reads TGTGCCAGCAGCTTGCGGACAGCGAAAAGAAATTCACCCCTCCACTTT. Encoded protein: CASSLRTAKRNSPLHF.